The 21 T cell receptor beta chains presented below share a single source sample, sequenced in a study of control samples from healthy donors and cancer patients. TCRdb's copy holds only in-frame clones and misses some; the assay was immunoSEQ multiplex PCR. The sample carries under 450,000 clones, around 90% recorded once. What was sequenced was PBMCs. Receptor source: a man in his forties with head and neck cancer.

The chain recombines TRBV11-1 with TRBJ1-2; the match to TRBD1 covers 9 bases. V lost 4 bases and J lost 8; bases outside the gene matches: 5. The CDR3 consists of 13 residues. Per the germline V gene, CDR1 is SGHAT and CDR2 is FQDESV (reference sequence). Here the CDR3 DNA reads TGTGCCAGCAGCTACAGGGGGCCGGGCGGCTACACCTTC. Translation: CASSYRGPGGYTF.

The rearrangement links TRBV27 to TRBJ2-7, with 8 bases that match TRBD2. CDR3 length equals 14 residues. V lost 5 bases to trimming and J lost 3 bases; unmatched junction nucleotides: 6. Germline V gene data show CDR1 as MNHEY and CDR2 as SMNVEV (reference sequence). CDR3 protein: CASSKAGGIYEQYF. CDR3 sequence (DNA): TGTGCCAGCAGTAAGGCGGGGGGAATCTACGAGCAGTACTTC.

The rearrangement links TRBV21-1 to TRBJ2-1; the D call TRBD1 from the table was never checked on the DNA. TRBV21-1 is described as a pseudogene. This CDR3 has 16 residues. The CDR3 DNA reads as TGTGCCAGCAGTACACTCAGGGACAGGGCCTGCAATGAGCAGTTCTTC. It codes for CASSTLRDRACNEQFF.

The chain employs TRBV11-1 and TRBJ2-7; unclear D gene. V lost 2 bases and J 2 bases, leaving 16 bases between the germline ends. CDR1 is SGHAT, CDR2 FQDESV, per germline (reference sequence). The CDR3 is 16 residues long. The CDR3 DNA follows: TGTGCCAGCAGCTTACCCCACAATGAACGGGCCTACGAGCAGTACTTC. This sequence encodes CASSLPHNERAYEQYF. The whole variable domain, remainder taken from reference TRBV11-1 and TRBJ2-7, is EAEVAQSPRYKITEKSQAVAFWCDPISGHATLYWYRQILGQGPELLVQFQDESVVDDSQLPKDRFSAERLKGVDSTLKIQPAELGDSAMYLCASSLPHNERAYEQYFGPGTRLTVT.

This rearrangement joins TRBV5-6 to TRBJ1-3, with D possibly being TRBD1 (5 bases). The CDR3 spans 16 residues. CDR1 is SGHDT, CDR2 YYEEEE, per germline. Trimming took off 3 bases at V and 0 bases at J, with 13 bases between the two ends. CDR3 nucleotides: TGTGCCAGCAGCTCCTTGGACACTTTCTCTGGAAACACCATATATTTT. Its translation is CASSSLDTFSGNTIYF.

The CDR3 nucleotides are TGTGCCAGCAGCTTAGCAGGTTGGGGACAGGGGGCTTGGGAGCCCCAGCATTTT. Its translation: CASSLAGWGQGAWEPQHF. This chain uses TRBV7-9 with TRBJ1-5; 12 nucleotides agree with TRBD1. The germline gives CDR1 SEHNR, CDR2 FQNEAQ (reference sequence). Germline trimming cut 0 bases from V and 8 bases from J; bases unmatched to any gene: 11. The CDR3 has 18 amino acids. Complete variable domain (other parts from reference TRBV7-9 and TRBJ1-5): DTGVSQNPRHKITKRGQNVTFRCDPISEHNRLYWYRQTLGQGPEFLTYFQNEAQLEKSRLLSDRFSAERPKGSFSTLEIQRTEQGDSAMYLCASSLAGWGQGAWEPQHFGDGTRLSIL.

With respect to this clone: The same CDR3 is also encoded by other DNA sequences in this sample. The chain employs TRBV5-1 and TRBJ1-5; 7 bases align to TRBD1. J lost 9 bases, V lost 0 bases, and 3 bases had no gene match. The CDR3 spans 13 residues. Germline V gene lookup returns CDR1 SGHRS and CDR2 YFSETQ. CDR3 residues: CASSLEGDRPQHF. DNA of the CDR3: TGCGCCAGCAGCTTGGAGGGGGACAGGCCCCAGCATTTT.

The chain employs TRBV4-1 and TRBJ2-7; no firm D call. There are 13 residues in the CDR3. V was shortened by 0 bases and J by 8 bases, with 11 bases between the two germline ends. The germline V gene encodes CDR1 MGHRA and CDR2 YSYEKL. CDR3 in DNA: TGCGCCAGCAGCCAAGACCCCGGAACGCAGCAGTACTTC. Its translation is CASSQDPGTQQYF.

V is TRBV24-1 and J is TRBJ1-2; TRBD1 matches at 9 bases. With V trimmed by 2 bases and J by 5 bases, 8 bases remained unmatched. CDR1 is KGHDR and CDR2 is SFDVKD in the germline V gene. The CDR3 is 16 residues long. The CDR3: CATSDWDTGGEYGYTF. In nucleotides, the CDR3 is TGTGCCACCAGTGATTGGGATACAGGGGGCGAGTATGGCTACACCTTC.

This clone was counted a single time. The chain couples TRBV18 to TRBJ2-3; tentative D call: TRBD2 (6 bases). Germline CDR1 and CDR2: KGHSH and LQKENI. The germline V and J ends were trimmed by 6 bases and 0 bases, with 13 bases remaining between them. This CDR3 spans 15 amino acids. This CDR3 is CASSPTSFSTDTQYF. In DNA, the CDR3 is TGTGCCAGCTCCCCGACTAGTTTCAGCACAGATACGCAGTATTTT. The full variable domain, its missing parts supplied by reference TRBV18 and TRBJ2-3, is NAGVMQNPRHLVRRRGQEARLRCSPMKGHSHVYWYRQLPEEGLKFMVYLQKENIIDESGMPKERFSAEFPKEGPSILRIQQVVRGDSAAYFCASSPTSFSTDTQYFGPGTRLTVL.

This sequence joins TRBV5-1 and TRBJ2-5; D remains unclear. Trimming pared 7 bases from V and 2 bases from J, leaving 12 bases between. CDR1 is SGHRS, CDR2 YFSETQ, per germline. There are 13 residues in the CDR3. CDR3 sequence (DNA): TGCGCCAGCCGAGGCCTATTTCAAGAGACCCAGTACTTC. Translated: CASRGLFQETQYF.

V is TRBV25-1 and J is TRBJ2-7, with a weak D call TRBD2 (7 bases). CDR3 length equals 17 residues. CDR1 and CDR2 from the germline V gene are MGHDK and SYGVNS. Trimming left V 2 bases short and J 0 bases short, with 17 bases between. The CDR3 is CASSENSGAGASYEQYF. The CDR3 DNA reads TGTGCCAGCAGTGAAAATTCCGGGGCGGGGGCCTCCTACGAGCAGTACTTC.

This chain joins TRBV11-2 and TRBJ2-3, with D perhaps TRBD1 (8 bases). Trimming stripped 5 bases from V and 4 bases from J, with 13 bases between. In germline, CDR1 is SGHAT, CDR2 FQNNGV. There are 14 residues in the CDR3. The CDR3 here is CASSHRGGADTQYF. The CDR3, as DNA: TGTGCCAGCAGCCACAGGGGGGGAGCAGATACGCAGTATTTT. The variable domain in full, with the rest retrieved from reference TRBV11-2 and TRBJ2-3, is EAGVAQSPRYKIIEKRQSVAFWCNPISGHATLYWYQQILGQGPKLLIQFQNNGVVDDSQLPKDRFSAERLKGVDSTLKIQPAKLEDSAVYLCASSHRGGADTQYFGPGTRLTVL.

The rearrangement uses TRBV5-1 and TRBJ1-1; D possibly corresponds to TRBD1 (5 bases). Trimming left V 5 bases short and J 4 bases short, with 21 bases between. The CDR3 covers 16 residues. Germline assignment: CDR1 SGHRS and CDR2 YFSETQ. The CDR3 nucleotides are TGCGCCAGCAGGTTATTTGGGCAGGGAGACGGCACTGAAGCTTTCTTT. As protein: CASRLFGQGDGTEAFF.

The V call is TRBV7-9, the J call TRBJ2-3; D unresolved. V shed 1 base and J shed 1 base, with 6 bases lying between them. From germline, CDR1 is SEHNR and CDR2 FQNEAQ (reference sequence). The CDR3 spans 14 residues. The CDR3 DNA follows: TGTGCCAGCAGCTTAGAAACGGGCACAGATACGCAGTATTTT. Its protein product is CASSLETGTDTQYF.

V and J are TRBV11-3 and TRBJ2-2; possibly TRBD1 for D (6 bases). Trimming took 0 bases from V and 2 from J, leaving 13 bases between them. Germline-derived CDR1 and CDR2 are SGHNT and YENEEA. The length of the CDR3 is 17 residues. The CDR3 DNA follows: TGTGCCAGCAGCTTAGAGGTCTGGGGGCGCAACACCGGGGAGCTGTTTTTT. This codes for CASSLEVWGRNTGELFF.

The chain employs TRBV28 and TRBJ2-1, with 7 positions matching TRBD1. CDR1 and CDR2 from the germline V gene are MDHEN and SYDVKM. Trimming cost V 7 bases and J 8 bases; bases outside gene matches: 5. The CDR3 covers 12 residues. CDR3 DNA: TGTGCCAGCACCTCGACAGGGCATGAGCAGTTCTTC. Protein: CASTSTGHEQFF.

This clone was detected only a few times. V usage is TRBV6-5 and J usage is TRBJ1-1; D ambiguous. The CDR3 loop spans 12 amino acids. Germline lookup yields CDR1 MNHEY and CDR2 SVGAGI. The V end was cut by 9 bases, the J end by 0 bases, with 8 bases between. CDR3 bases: TGTGCCAGTGGGGTGATGAACACTGAAGCTTTCTTT. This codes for CASGVMNTEAFF.

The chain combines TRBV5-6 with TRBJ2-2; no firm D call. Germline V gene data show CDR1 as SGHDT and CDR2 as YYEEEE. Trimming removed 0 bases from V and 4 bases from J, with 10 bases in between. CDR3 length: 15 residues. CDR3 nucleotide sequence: TGTGCCAGCAGCTTGGCCAGGATCCTCACCGGGGAGCTGTTTTTT. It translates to CASSLARILTGELFF.

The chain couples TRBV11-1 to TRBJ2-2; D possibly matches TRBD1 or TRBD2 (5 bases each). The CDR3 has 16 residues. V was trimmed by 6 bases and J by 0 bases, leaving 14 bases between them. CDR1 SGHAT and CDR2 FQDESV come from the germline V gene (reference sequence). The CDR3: CASRALWDANTGELFF. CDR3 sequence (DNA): TGTGCCAGCAGGGCCCTTTGGGACGCGAACACCGGGGAGCTGTTTTTT.

CDR3 protein: CASSSTGGGTNEKLFF. The CDR3 bases are TGTGCCAGTAGTAGCACAGGGGGAGGAACTAATGAAAAACTGTTTTTT. The rearrangement links TRBV19 to TRBJ1-4, with 8 bases identical to TRBD1. CDR3 size: 16 residues. CDR1 and CDR2 (germline): LNHDA, SQIVND (reference sequence). V lost 4 bases to trimming and J lost 1 base; unmatched junction nucleotides: 5.